This T cell receptor (beta chain) stems from a study of blood T cell repertoires in COVID-19. Study information: The analysed material was cDNA or gDNA that came from T cells, B-cell-depleted T cells, or PBMCs.

Assay used: immunoSEQ multiplex PCR; TCRdb lists only in-frame clones, some missing. The sample yields 100,000 to 120,000 clones, roughly 82% seen once. The V gene's germline CDR1 is SQVTM and CDR2 ANQGSEA. The germline V and J ends were trimmed by 6 bases and 2 bases, with 10 bases remaining between them. The CDR3 loop spans 12 amino acids. The clonotype was recovered from a woman aged 40 to 50 with acute or convalescent COVID-19. The chain employs TRBV29-1 and TRBJ1-2, with a tentative D call TRBD1 (6 bases). The sample taken for sequencing was peripheral blood. The CDR3 DNA follows: TGCAGCGTAGGGACAACCAACTATGGCTACACCTTC. Translation gives CSVGTTNYGYTF. The entire variable domain, with the rest obtained from reference TRBV29-1 and TRBJ1-2, is as follows: SAVISQKPSRDICQRGTSLTIQCQVDSQVTMMFWYRQQPGQSLTLIATANQGSEATYESGFVIDKFPISRPNLTFSTLTVSNMSPEDSSIYLCSVGTTNYGYTFGSGTRLTVV.